Listed below are T cell receptor beta chains from one sample, sequenced in a study of T-cell reconstitution after alpha-beta-depleted transplantation in children. One entry per CDR3 protein, called by TCRdb with MiXCR from the PCR reads. The sample lists 200,000 to 250,000 distinct CDR3 sequences, 11% occurring once. The sample in question was PBMCs, obtained before TCRalphabeta/CD19-depleted stem cell transplant. The receptors come from a child younger than two with acute myeloid leukemia, due to receive a stem cell transplant. The CDR3 runs from the conserved cysteine through the conserved F or W. A D gene is named only where the DNA matches it firmly. Size is omitted from some rows. Given values are once, few, many or a class for expanded clones.

cdr3_aa | cdr3_nt | v_call | clone_size | j_call | d_call
CASSESELAGAYEQYF | TGTGCCAGCAGTGAATCAGAGCTAGCGGGAGCCTACGAGCAGTACTTC | TRBV2 | many | TRBJ2-7 | TRBD2
CASGLVEQFF | TGTGCCAGCGGCTTAGTAGAGCAGTTCTTC | TRBV27 | many | TRBJ2-1 | NA
CSAGWGQPNSPLHF | TGCAGTGCTGGATGGGGACAGCCTAATTCACCCCTCCACTTT | TRBV20-1 | many | TRBJ1-6 | TRBD1
CASRRGQANSPLHF | TGTGCCAGCAGGAGGGGACAGGCGAATTCACCCCTCCACTTT | TRBV12-3/TRBV12-4 | many | TRBJ1-6 | TRBD1
CSARTGLAGTYNEQFF | TGCAGTGCTAGAACCGGACTAGCGGGGACCTACAATGAGCAGTTCTTC | TRBV20-1 | many | TRBJ2-1 | TRBD2
CASSSSGKEQYF | TGTGCCAGCAGTTCCTCAGGGAAGGAGCAGTACTTC | TRBV12-3/TRBV12-4 | many | TRBJ2-7 | NA
CSAVSSVHLGTEAFF | TGCAGCGCCGTCTCCTCAGTCCACTTGGGCACTGAAGCTTTCTTT | TRBV29-1 | NA | TRBJ1-1 | NA
CASRQQRGGGRAFF | TGTGCCAGCAGGCAGCAGCGCGGGGGTGGGAGAGCTTTCTTT | TRBV3-1 | many | TRBJ1-1 | NA
CSVGGDPGYTF | TGCAGCGTTGGCGGGGATCCTGGCTACACCTTC | TRBV29-1 | NA | TRBJ1-2 | NA
CASSYSGLATDTQYF | TGTGCCAGCAGCTATTCGGGACTAGCCACAGATACGCAGTATTTT | TRBV5-4 | NA | TRBJ2-3 | TRBD2
CASRGDTDTQYF | TGTGCCAGCAGGGGAGACACAGATACGCAGTATTTT | TRBV5-4 | many | TRBJ2-3 | NA
CASSSSGGAVEAFF | TGTGCCAGCAGCTCGTCAGGGGGCGCGGTTGAAGCTTTCTTT | TRBV7-2 | many | TRBJ1-1 | TRBD1
CSATDALRVHEQYF | TGCAGTGCTACGGACGCGCTGCGGGTCCACGAGCAGTACTTC | TRBV20-1 | many | TRBJ2-7 | NA
CASSQSGTRVQQYF | TGTGCCAGCAGCCAGTCCGGGACTAGAGTTCAGCAGTACTTC | TRBV11-1 | many | TRBJ2-7 | TRBD2
CASSLGTGTFYNEQFF | TGTGCCAGCAGCTTAGGAACAGGGACTTTCTACAATGAGCAGTTCTTC | TRBV7-3 | NA | TRBJ2-1 | NA
CASSPPGQGVYGYTF | TGTGCCAGCAGTCCTCCCGGACAGGGGGTCTATGGCTACACCTTC | TRBV28 | many | TRBJ1-2 | TRBD1
CSARAGDGVYHQPQHF | TGCAGTGCTAGGGCCGGGGACGGTGTATATCACCAGCCCCAGCATTTT | TRBV20-1 | many | TRBJ1-5 | NA
CASSLIGRGAYEQYF | TGTGCCAGCAGCTTAATAGGACGGGGGGCGTACGAGCAGTACTTC | TRBV7-2 | many | TRBJ2-7 | NA
CASSFDIGSGYTF | TGTGCCAGCAGCTTTGATATAGGGTCCGGCTACACCTTC | TRBV11-2 | many | TRBJ1-2 | NA
CASRTGAYEQYF | TGTGCCAGCCGGACAGGGGCCTACGAGCAGTACTTC | TRBV5-8 | many | TRBJ2-7 | TRBD1
CASSLAWDEQFF | TGTGCCAGCAGCTTAGCTTGGGATGAGCAGTTCTTC | TRBV7-9 | NA | TRBJ2-1 | NA
CATSRDPGLGTQYF | TGTGCCACCAGCAGAGATCCAGGGCTCGGGACCCAGTACTTC | TRBV15 | many | TRBJ2-5 | NA
CASSDRALGDYGYTF | TGTGCCAGCAGTGACCGGGCCCTGGGGGACTATGGCTACACCTTC | TRBV6-1 | many | TRBJ1-2 | NA
CASSRERDEQYF | TGTGCCAGCAGTCGGGAGCGAGACGAGCAGTACTTC | TRBV6-5 | few | TRBJ2-7 | NA
CASSPGDSGGPYNSPLHF | TGTGCCAGCAGCCCAGGGGATTCCGGGGGACCCTATAATTCACCCCTCCACTTT | TRBV11-2 | NA | TRBJ1-6 | NA
CASSLTGLGLGLVAFQDTQYF | TGTGCCAGCAGTCTGACGGGACTGGGACTAGGTCTTGTCGCGTTTCAAGATACGCAGTATTTT | TRBV28 | many | TRBJ2-3 | TRBD2
CASSVGGHSYNEQFF | TGTGCCAGCAGCGTCGGGGGGCACTCCTACAATGAGCAGTTCTTC | TRBV9 | many | TRBJ2-1 | NA
CASSYSYGTPYEQYF | TGTGCCAGCAGTTACTCGTACGGGACACCTTACGAGCAGTACTTC | TRBV6-2/TRBV6-3 | many | TRBJ2-7 | NA
CASRLSGNTGELFF | TGTGCCAGCAGGCTCAGCGGGAACACCGGGGAGCTGTTTTTT | TRBV27 | few | TRBJ2-2 | NA
CASSQDGPRDEQYF | TGTGCCAGCAGCCAAGACGGACCTAGAGACGAGCAGTACTTC | TRBV4-2 | many | TRBJ2-7 | NA
CASGSPGRGNTGELFF | TGTGCCAGCGGCTCCCCGGGCCGGGGGAACACCGGGGAGCTGTTTTTT | TRBV5-1 | NA | TRBJ2-2 | NA
CSARDPGPYSPLHF | TGCAGTGCTAGAGATCCGGGGCCCTATTCACCCCTCCACTTT | TRBV20-1 | many | TRBJ1-6 | NA
CASSFGRPNYGYTF | TGTGCCAGCAGTTTCGGCCGCCCAAACTATGGCTACACCTTC | TRBV28 | once | TRBJ1-2 | NA
CASSIRAGNGYTF | TGTGCCAGTAGTATACGGGCAGGTAACGGCTACACCTTC | TRBV19 | many | TRBJ1-2 | NA
CASIPGTSGETQYF | TGTGCCAGCATCCCGGGGACTAGCGGGGAGACCCAGTACTTC | TRBV7-8 | many | TRBJ2-5 | TRBD2
CASSSRGTEAEQFF | TGTGCCAGCAGCTCGCGGGGGACGGAAGCTGAGCAGTTCTTC | TRBV7-6 | NA | TRBJ2-1 | TRBD2
CASSQVLQPSQGNTGELFF | TGTGCCAGCAGCCAAGTCCTCCAACCTTCCCAGGGGAACACCGGGGAGCTGTTTTTT | TRBV3-1 | many | TRBJ2-2 | NA
CAWGQGSPFEQYF | TGTGCCTGGGGACAGGGCTCCCCTTTCGAGCAGTACTTC | TRBV30 | few | TRBJ2-7 | TRBD1
CASSLPGRPDTQYF | TGTGCCAGCAGTTTACCAGGAAGGCCAGATACGCAGTATTTT | TRBV28 | many | TRBJ2-3 | NA
CASSGAGDQPQHF | TGTGCCAGCAGTGGCGCAGGAGATCAGCCCCAGCATTTT | TRBV12-3/TRBV12-4 | many | TRBJ1-5 | NA
CASRPTVTNEKLFF | TGTGCCAGTAGGCCGACAGTTACTAATGAAAAACTGTTTTTT | TRBV19 | many | TRBJ1-4 | NA
CATGVGLNSPLHF | TGTGCCACTGGGGTTGGGCTTAATTCACCCCTCCACTTT | TRBV15 | many | TRBJ1-6 | NA
CASSFGGDQETQYF | TGTGCCAGCAGCTTCGGCGGGGACCAAGAGACCCAGTACTTC | TRBV13 | few | TRBJ2-5 | NA
CASSWTSGIQETQYF | TGTGCCAGCAGCTGGACTAGCGGGATCCAAGAGACCCAGTACTTC | TRBV7-2 | NA | TRBJ2-5 | TRBD2
CATFDRAYEQYF | TGTGCCACGTTCGACAGGGCCTACGAGCAGTACTTC | TRBV28 | many | TRBJ2-7 | TRBD1
CASSPKRQVVDEQYF | TGTGCCAGCTCACCCAAAAGACAGGTGGTTGACGAGCAGTACTTC | TRBV18 | few | TRBJ2-7 | NA
CASTPKGHSGLETQYF | TGTGCCAGCACCCCTAAAGGGCACAGCGGCTTAGAGACCCAGTACTTC | TRBV5-6 | many | TRBJ2-5 | NA
CASTPSDASSYNEQFF | TGTGCCAGCACCCCCTCGGACGCAAGCTCCTACAATGAGCAGTTCTTC | TRBV7-9 | many | TRBJ2-1 | NA
CASSVDGGHEQYF | TGTGCCAGCAGCGTAGACGGTGGCCACGAGCAGTACTTC | TRBV9 | many | TRBJ2-7 | NA
CASTKPGLIRGLKKDTQYF | TGTGCCAGCACTAAACCGGGACTCATAAGGGGGCTTAAGAAAGATACGCAGTATTTT | TRBV12-3/TRBV12-4 | many | TRBJ2-3 | NA